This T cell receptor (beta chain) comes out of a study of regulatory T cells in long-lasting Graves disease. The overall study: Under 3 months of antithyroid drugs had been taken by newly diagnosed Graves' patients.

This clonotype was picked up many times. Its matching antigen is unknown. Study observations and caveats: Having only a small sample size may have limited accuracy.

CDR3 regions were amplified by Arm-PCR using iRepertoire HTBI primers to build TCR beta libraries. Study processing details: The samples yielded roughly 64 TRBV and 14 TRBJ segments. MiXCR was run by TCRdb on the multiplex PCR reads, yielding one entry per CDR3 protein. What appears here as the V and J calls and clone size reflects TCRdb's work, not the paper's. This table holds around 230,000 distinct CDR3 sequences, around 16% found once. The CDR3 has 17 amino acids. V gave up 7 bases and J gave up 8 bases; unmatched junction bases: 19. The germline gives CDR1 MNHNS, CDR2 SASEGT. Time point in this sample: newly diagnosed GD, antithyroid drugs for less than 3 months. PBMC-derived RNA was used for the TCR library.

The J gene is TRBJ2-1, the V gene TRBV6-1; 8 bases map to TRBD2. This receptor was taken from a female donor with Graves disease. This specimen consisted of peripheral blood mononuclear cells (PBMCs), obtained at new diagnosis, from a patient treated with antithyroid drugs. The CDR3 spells CASIPPLGSGSRDEQFF. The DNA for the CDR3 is TGTGCCAGCATCCCCCCCCTGGGAAGCGGGAGCCGGGATGAGCAGTTCTTC.